The 24 T cell receptor beta chains in this list originate from one sample, sequenced in a study of blood T cell repertoires in COVID-19. TCRdb keeps only in-frame clones here, not all; method: immunoSEQ multiplex PCR. The sample carries some 130,000 clones, around four fifths recorded once. Source material: peripheral blood. These receptors were obtained from a human donor in a cohort sampled during active COVID-19.

The chain recombines TRBV4-1 with TRBJ1-2; D is perhaps TRBD1 (6 bases). Germline loops: CDR1 MGHRA, CDR2 YSYEKL. V lost 0 bases to trimming and J lost 3 bases, with 14 bases between them. The CDR3 has 16 amino acids. CDR3: CASSQEAPGTHYGYTF. The CDR3 region has the DNA TGCGCCAGCAGCCAAGAAGCCCCCGGGACACACTATGGCTACACCTTC.

V is TRBV5-1 and J is TRBJ1-6; maybe TRBD1 (6 bases). V lost 5 bases and J lost 3, with 9 bases in between. Germline V gives CDR1 SGHRS, CDR2 YFSETQ. The CDR3 is 14 residues long. CDR3 region: CASREGGYNSPLHF. CDR3 in DNA: TGCGCCAGCAGGGAAGGGGGCTATAATTCACCCCTCCACTTT.

V is TRBV5-1 and J is TRBJ2-7, with 7 bases aligning to TRBD1. The germline V gene has CDR1 SGHRS and CDR2 YFSETQ. The CDR3 totals 14 residues. After removal of 0 bases from V and 1 base from J, the junction contained 1 base not matched to a gene. CDR3 region: CASSLGDSSYEQYF. CDR3 nucleotide sequence: TGCGCCAGCAGCTTGGGGGACAGTTCCTACGAGCAGTACTTC.

V and J are TRBV11-2 and TRBJ2-2; D perhaps matches TRBD2 (7 bases). Germline CDR1 SGHAT, CDR2 FQNNGV. CDR3 length: 18 residues. V shed 1 base and J shed 2 bases, with 17 bases lying between them. In DNA, the CDR3 is TGTGCCAGCAGCTTAGGGGTTCGGGGGGCAGTAAACACCGGGGAGCTGTTTTTT. It codes for CASSLGVRGAVNTGELFF.

V gene TRBV30 combines with J gene TRBJ1-1; 10 positions match TRBD1. This CDR3 comprises 13 residues. The ends lost 1 base at V and 10 bases at J; junction bases unmatched: 6. Looked up from germline, CDR1 is GTSNPN and CDR2 is SVGIG (reference sequence). The CDR3 spells CAWSDRTGGLAFF. DNA of the CDR3: TGTGCCTGGAGTGACCGGACAGGGGGTTTAGCTTTCTTT. Drawing the rest from reference TRBV30 and TRBJ1-1, the complete variable domain is SQTIHQWPATLVQPVGSPLSLECTVEGTSNPNLYWYRQAAGRGLQLLFYSVGIGQISSEVPQNLSASRPQDRQFILSSKKLLLSDSGFYLCAWSDRTGGLAFFGQGTRLTVV.

The chain employs TRBV30 and TRBJ1-5, with a weak D call TRBD1 (5 bases). V was trimmed by 2 bases and J by 6 bases, leaving 11 bases between them. CDR1 and CDR2 from the germline V gene are GTSNPN and SVGIG (reference sequence). The CDR3 length is 13 residues. The chain's CDR3 is CAWSKGVGQPQHF. The CDR3, as DNA: TGTGCCTGGAGTAAAGGGGTGGGTCAGCCCCAGCATTTT.

The chain employs TRBV7-2 and TRBJ1-2; D remains unclear. Per the germline V gene, CDR1 is SGHTA and CDR2 is FQGNSA. The V and J ends lost 0 bases and 3 bases respectively, with 8 bases between them. This CDR3 has 14 residues. The CDR3 is CASSLAPRDYGYTF. CDR3 nucleotide sequence: TGTGCCAGCAGCTTAGCCCCGAGGGACTATGGCTACACCTTC. The variable domain in full, with the rest retrieved from reference TRBV7-2 and TRBJ1-2, is GAGVSQSPSNKVTEKGKDVELRCDPISGHTALYWYRQSLGQGLEFLIYFQGNSAPDKSGLPSDRFSAERTGGSVSTLTIQRTQQEDSAVYLCASSLAPRDYGYTFGSGTRLTVV.

J is TRBJ1-5 and V is TRBV27, with 8 bases fitting TRBD1. This CDR3 has 17 residues. Per germline, CDR1 MNHEY and CDR2 SMNVEV (reference sequence). J gave up 1 base and V 3 bases, and 8 bases lay outside the gene matches. This CDR3 is CASSFWAGGASNQPQHF. The CDR3, as DNA: TGTGCCAGCAGTTTTTGGGCAGGGGGCGCGAGCAATCAGCCCCAGCATTTT.

The V and J genes are TRBV11-3 and TRBJ2-7; 7 bases line up with TRBD1. This CDR3 is 16 amino acids long. V shed 6 bases, J shed 2 bases, and the junction held 13 bases outside the gene matches. The V gene's germline CDR1 is SGHNT and CDR2 YENEEA. Here the CDR3 reads CASSAGTGDGAYEQYF. CDR3 bases: TGTGCCAGCAGTGCCGGAACAGGGGATGGGGCCTACGAGCAGTACTTC.

This clone was picked up one time. J is TRBJ2-3 and V is TRBV3-1 (or the pseudogene TRBV3-2); D remains unclear. V lost 3 bases, J lost 2 bases, and 12 bases lay in between. In germline, CDR1 is LGHDT, CDR2 YNNKEL (reference sequence). The CDR3 loop spans 15 amino acids. The CDR3 sequence is CASSHRLLLTDTQYF. The DNA of the CDR3 is TGTGCCAGCAGCCACCGACTCCTCCTCACAGATACGCAGTATTTT.

The chain is built from TRBV2 and TRBJ2-7; the match to TRBD1 covers 11 bases. V gave up 3 bases and J gave up 5 bases; unmatched junction bases: 6. The CDR3 contains 15 residues. Germline CDR1 reads SNHLY; CDR2 reads FYNNEI. The CDR3 sequence: CASSEDRGPFDEQYF. Here the CDR3 DNA reads TGTGCCAGCAGTGAGGACAGGGGGCCCTTTGACGAGCAGTACTTC.

The chain is built from TRBV4-1 and TRBJ1-3; tentative D call: TRBD1 (5 bases). V dropped 6 bases and J dropped 0 bases, with 9 bases sitting between them. Germline lookup yields CDR1 MGHRA and CDR2 YSYEKL. This CDR3 has 14 amino acids. This chain's CDR3 is CASRGLSSGNTIYF. CDR3 sequence (DNA): TGCGCCAGCAGGGGACTCAGCTCTGGAAACACCATATATTTT.

This chain joins TRBV18 and TRBJ2-1, with D maybe TRBD2 (6 bases). V gave up 3 bases and J gave up 1 base, with 13 bases separating them. Germline V gene sequence: CDR1 KGHSH, CDR2 LQKENI. There are 16 residues in the CDR3. The CDR3 spells CASSPLGGESYNEQFF. DNA of the CDR3: TGTGCCAGCTCACCCCTCGGCGGGGAGTCCTACAATGAGCAGTTCTTC.

This chain connects TRBV5-1 to TRBJ2-4, with D possibly being TRBD1 (5 bases). V shed 4 bases and J shed 3 bases, with 11 bases lying between them. Germline CDR1 reads SGHRS; CDR2 reads YFSETQ. The CDR3 length is 14 residues. The CDR3 region has the DNA TGCGCCAGCAGCGCCAGGGTTGACAAAAACATTCAGTACTTC. Its protein product is CASSARVDKNIQYF.

The chain uses TRBV6-5 and TRBJ2-7; TRBD1 matches at 7 bases. The CDR3 runs to 13 residues. With V trimmed by 5 bases and J by 2 bases, 3 bases remained unmatched. The V gene's germline CDR1 is MNHEY and CDR2 SVGAGI. This chain's CDR3 is CASSRDSTYEQYF. DNA for the CDR3: TGTGCCAGCAGTCGGGACAGTACCTACGAGCAGTACTTC.

The V gene is TRBV4-1, the J gene TRBJ1-1; 7 bases agree with TRBD1. V gave up 4 bases and J gave up 5 bases; unmatched junction bases: 4. Germline V gives CDR1 MGHRA, CDR2 YSYEKL. There are 13 residues in the CDR3. CDR3 amino acids: CASSLTGATEAFF. The CDR3 nucleotides are TGCGCCAGCAGCCTTACAGGGGCAACTGAAGCTTTCTTT.

J is TRBJ2-5 and V is TRBV3-1 (or the pseudogene TRBV3-2); a weak D match, TRBD2 (6 bases). Trimming took 3 bases from V and 5 from J, leaving 13 bases between them. This CDR3 spans 14 amino acids. Germline CDR1 LGHDT, CDR2 YNNKEL (reference sequence). The CDR3 nucleotides are TGTGCCAGCAGCCAGGCGGCTGGGAGGGAGACCCAGTACTTC. Its protein is CASSQAAGRETQYF.

Note on this clone: It is likely a read error, because the conserved phenylalanine at the end of the CDR3 is missing. Because the CDR3's place on the DNA is in doubt, the DNA is left out and the CDR3 is given as listed by TCRdb. V and J are TRBV27 and TRBJ1-5. Germline-derived CDR1 and CDR2 are MNHEY and SMNVEV (reference sequence). The CDR3 sequence runs 12 residues, both termini included. The chain's CDR3 is CASSPGRPDEDS.

The genes are TRBV11-2 and TRBJ2-1; 7 bases map to TRBD1. From germline, CDR1 is SGHAT and CDR2 FQNNGV. This CDR3 is built from 14 residues. Trimming cost V 8 bases and J 0 bases; bases outside gene matches: 4. CDR3 region: CASSGQSSYNEQFF. DNA for the CDR3: TGTGCCAGCTCGGGACAGAGCTCCTACAATGAGCAGTTCTTC.

The chain uses TRBV4-1 and TRBJ2-7, with 7 bases matching TRBD1. V lost 4 bases to trimming and J lost 5 bases; unmatched junction nucleotides: 5. The germline CDR1 and CDR2 sequences are MGHRA and YSYEKL. This CDR3 region has 13 residues. The CDR3 sequence is CASSRQGNHEQYF. Written as DNA, the CDR3 is TGCGCCAGCAGCCGACAGGGTAACCACGAGCAGTACTTC.

The chain joins TRBV5-6 to TRBJ1-2; a weak D match, TRBD1 (5 bases). The V and J ends lost 0 bases and 3 bases respectively, with 12 bases between them. The CDR3 sequence is 15 residues long. Looked up from germline, CDR1 is SGHDT and CDR2 is YYEEEE. CDR3 DNA sequence: TGTGCCAGCAGCTTGGCCTACTCCAGGGACTATGGCTACACCTTC. Its protein product is CASSLAYSRDYGYTF.

The V call is TRBV28, the J call TRBJ2-3; 10 bases align to TRBD1. The CDR3 runs to 14 residues. Germline V gene sequence: CDR1 MDHEN, CDR2 SYDVKM. Trimming took 5 bases from V and 5 from J; bases not matched to a gene: 4. The CDR3 is CASSHRDRGDTQYF. CDR3 DNA: TGTGCCAGCAGTCACCGGGACAGGGGAGATACGCAGTATTTT.

The V gene is TRBV9, the J gene TRBJ1-3; tentatively, D is TRBD1 (5 bases). Germline CDR1 is SGDLS and CDR2 is YYNGEE. The CDR3 covers 15 residues. Trimming cost V 3 bases and J 3 bases, with 13 bases left between them. DNA for the CDR3: TGTGCCAGCAGCGCCGCGGGGGGGGATGGAAACACCATATATTTT. This encodes CASSAAGGDGNTIYF.

The chain combines TRBV11-3 with TRBJ1-2; TRBD1 aligns across 11 bases. The junction had 4 bases not matched to a gene; V was cut back by 5 bases and J by 8 bases. CDR3 length: 13 residues. CDR1 is SGHNT and CDR2 is YENEEA in the germline V gene. CDR3 residues: CASSRTGGEGYTF. The CDR3 DNA reads as TGTGCCAGCAGCCGGACAGGGGGCGAGGGCTACACCTTC. The full variable domain, its missing parts supplied by reference TRBV11-3 and TRBJ1-2, is EAGVVQSPRYKIIEKKQPVAFWCNPISGHNTLYWYLQNLGQGPELLIRYENEEAVDDSQLPKDRFSAERLKGVDSTLKIQPAELGDSAVYLCASSRTGGEGYTFGSGTRLTVV.